This is a list of T cell receptor beta chains from one sample in a study of OX40 agonist ivuxolimab in advanced cancers. Assay: immunoSEQ multiplex PCR; the TCRdb copy retains only in-frame clones and omits some. The sample consists of about 62,000 clones, around 92% of them appearing once. This specimen consisted of CD4+ or CD8+ T cells sorted from blood, obtained in a trial of the OX40 agonist ivuxolimab. Receptors originate from an adult with an advanced solid tumor such as melanoma, head and neck, liver or kidney cancer. CDR3s include the opening cysteine and the closing phenylalanine or tryptophan. Each record gives: clone size, D gene, J gene, V gene, CDR3 protein, CDR3 DNA. D genes are given only for firm matches. For some rows the clone size is stated as once, few or many, or as a class when expanded; others skip it.

>.|.|TRBJ2-5|TRBV4-1
CASSQLGSQETQYF
TGCGCCAGCAGCCAGCTAGGTTCCCAAGAGACCCAGTACTTC
>.|.|TRBJ2-2|TRBV29-1
CSVSRVNTGELFF
TGCAGCGTTTCCAGGGTGAACACCGGGGAGCTGTTTTTT
>once|.|TRBJ2-2|TRBV27
CASSLIPTGELFF
TGTGCCAGCAGTTTAATACCCACCGGGGAGCTGTTTTTT
>.|TRBD1|TRBJ1-5|TRBV2
CASSEALRGRGPYSNQPQHF
TGTGCCAGCAGTGAAGCGCTTCGAGGGAGGGGGCCTTATAGCAATCAGCCCCAGCATTTT
>.|.|TRBJ1-2|TRBV7-9
CASSLWTDGYGYTF
TGTGCCAGCAGCTTGTGGACGGACGGCTATGGCTACACCTTC
>once|.|TRBJ2-7|TRBV29-1
CSMRTASYEQYF
TGCAGCATGAGGACGGCATCCTACGAGCAGTACTTC
>.|.|TRBJ2-7|TRBV11-1
CASSLDGGNYEQYF
TGTGCCAGCAGCTTAGACGGGGGAAACTACGAGCAGTACTTC
>.|.|TRBJ2-5|TRBV7-9
CASSSPGQVYQETQYF
TGTGCCAGCAGCTCGCCCGGGCAGGTATACCAAGAGACCCAGTACTTC
>.|.|TRBJ1-1|TRBV4-3
CASSQDSVLITEAFF
TGCGCCAGCAGCCAAGATTCGGTCCTGATCACTGAAGCTTTCTTT
>.|.|TRBJ2-7|TRBV13
CASSFPTRGYEQYF
TGTGCCAGCAGCTTTCCCACCAGGGGTTACGAGCAGTACTTC
>.|TRBD2|TRBJ2-2|TRBV7-6
CASSLGAGGGGELFF
TGTGCCAGCAGCTTAGGTGCGGGAGGAGGCGGGGAGCTGTTTTTT
>.|TRBD2|TRBJ2-5|TRBV6-5
CASSYGRGGQETQYF
TGTGCCAGCAGTTACGGACGGGGGGGCCAAGAGACCCAGTACTTC
>.|TRBD1|TRBJ2-2|TRBV4-1
CASSQDRGLVVTGELFF
TGCGCCAGCAGCCAGGACAGGGGGCTGGTCGTTACCGGGGAGCTGTTTTTT
>.|.|TRBJ2-7|TRBV6-5
CASSRGGYEQYF
TGTGCCAGCAGTAGGGGTGGCTACGAGCAGTACTTC
>.|TRBD1|TRBJ1-5|TRBV27
CASSLYTGVNQPQHF
TGTGCCAGCAGTCTATATACAGGGGTCAATCAGCCCCAGCATTTT
>.|.|TRBJ2-1|TRBV30
CAWSLGFEQFF
TGTGCCTGGAGTTTAGGGTTTGAGCAGTTCTTC
>.|.|TRBJ1-3|TRBV18
CASSPTALTGYPGNTIYF
TGTGCCAGCTCACCCACGGCCCTTACAGGGTACCCTGGAAACACCATATATTTT
>.|.|TRBJ1-1|TRBV19
CASKGGTEAFF
TGTGCCAGTAAGGGGGGCACTGAAGCTTTCTTT